This is a list of T cell receptor beta chains from one sample in a study of beta chain features in type 1 diabetes. Method: immunoSEQ multiplex PCR; TCRdb's copy keeps in-frame clones and lacks some. The repertoire consists of hundreds of thousands of clones, with less than 15% occurring once and the leading ten covering over 5.5%. Material: central memory CD4+ T cells from blood. The source of these receptors is a man aged 30-40 years in good health. Each CDR3 is given with its conserved first and last residue. Fields, in order: CDR3 protein, CDR3 DNA, V gene, clone size, CDR3 length, D gene, J gene. D genes are given only for firm matches. Part of the rows lack a size; the others show once, few, many or a class for expanded clones.

CDR3: CASSEGLAGGGEQFF
DNA: TGTGCCAGCAGTGAAGGGCTAGCGGGAGGGGGTGAGCAGTTCTTC
V: TRBV2
size: few
length: 15
D: TRBD2
J: TRBJ2-1

CDR3: CASSLSTSTGYTF
DNA: TGTGCCAGCAGCTTATCCACTTCAACAGGCTACACCTTC
V: TRBV7-8
size: few
length: 13
D: NA
J: TRBJ1-2

CDR3: CASSFLAGQISSYNEQFF
DNA: TGTGCCAGCAGCTTCCTAGCGGGGCAAATTAGCTCCTACAATGAGCAGTTCTTC
V: TRBV7-6
size: few
length: 18
D: TRBD2
J: TRBJ2-1

CDR3: CASTEQDGSPLHF
DNA: TGTGCCAGCACTGAGCAGGACGGTTCACCCCTCCACTTT
V: TRBV7-9
size: NA
length: 13
D: NA
J: TRBJ1-6

CDR3: CAISESGRGGHEQFF
DNA: TGTGCCATCAGTGAGTCAGGGCGGGGAGGCCATGAGCAGTTCTTC
V: TRBV10-3
size: few
length: 15
D: NA
J: TRBJ2-1

CDR3: CASSQGQSNEQFF
DNA: TGTGCCAGCAGCCAAGGACAGTCTAATGAGCAGTTCTTC
V: TRBV11-3
size: few
length: 13
D: NA
J: TRBJ2-1

CDR3: CASRQDSNYYGYTF
DNA: TGTGCCAGCAGACAGGACAGTAATTACTATGGCTACACCTTC
V: TRBV2
size: few
length: 14
D: NA
J: TRBJ1-2

CDR3: CASSPRLNNPQWETQYF
DNA: TGTGCCAGTAGTCCTCGCCTAAATAACCCGCAGTGGGAGACCCAGTACTTC
V: TRBV19
size: NA
length: 17
D: NA
J: TRBJ2-5

CDR3: CASSLVWGNKNIQYF
DNA: TGTGCCAGCAGCTTAGTTTGGGGCAACAAAAACATTCAGTACTTC
V: TRBV7-3
size: NA
length: 15
D: NA
J: TRBJ2-4

CDR3: CASSLGGFDSYEQYF
DNA: TGTGCCAGCAGTTTAGGGGGGTTCGATTCCTACGAGCAGTACTTC
V: TRBV28
size: NA
length: 15
D: NA
J: TRBJ2-7

CDR3: CASSYTSGETQYF
DNA: TGTGCCAGCAGTTATACTAGCGGGGAGACCCAGTACTTC
V: TRBV5-5
size: NA
length: 13
D: TRBD2
J: TRBJ2-5

CDR3: CASSLTDRGSYNEQFF
DNA: TGTGCCAGCAGCTTAACGGACAGGGGCTCCTACAATGAGCAGTTCTTC
V: TRBV7-9
size: NA
length: 16
D: TRBD1
J: TRBJ2-1

CDR3: CASRLAGGPYNEQFF
DNA: TGTGCCAGCCGACTAGCGGGAGGCCCCTACAATGAGCAGTTCTTC
V: TRBV2
size: NA
length: 15
D: TRBD2
J: TRBJ2-1

CDR3: CASSIGQTTEAFF
DNA: TGTGCCAGCAGCATCGGGCAGACCACTGAAGCTTTCTTT
V: TRBV7-9
size: NA
length: 13
D: NA
J: TRBJ1-1

CDR3: CASKSGLARTDTQYF
DNA: TGTGCCTCAAAATCGGGACTAGCGCGCACAGATACGCAGTATTTT
V: TRBV19
size: NA
length: 15
D: TRBD2
J: TRBJ2-3

CDR3: CASSGRTGGIEAFF
DNA: TGTGCCAGCAGCGGTCGGACAGGGGGGATTGAAGCTTTCTTT
V: TRBV11-3
size: few
length: 14
D: TRBD1
J: TRBJ1-1

CDR3: CASSLEGYSNQPQHF
DNA: TGCGCCAGCAGCTTGGAGGGGTATAGCAATCAGCCCCAGCATTTT
V: TRBV5-1
size: few
length: 15
D: NA
J: TRBJ1-5

CDR3: CASSSWTGQETQYF
DNA: TGTGCCAGCAGCTCCTGGACAGGGCAAGAGACCCAGTACTTC
V: TRBV5-4
size: few
length: 14
D: TRBD1
J: TRBJ2-5

CDR3: CASSLTRSTDTQYF
DNA: TGTGCCAGCAGCTTAACGCGGAGCACAGATACGCAGTATTTT
V: TRBV7-2
size: many
length: 14
D: NA
J: TRBJ2-3

CDR3: CASSHGRGNEQFF
DNA: TGTGCCAGCAGCCACGGACGGGGCAATGAGCAGTTCTTC
V: TRBV5-6
size: many
length: 13
D: NA
J: TRBJ2-1

CDR3: CASSVRGGTEAFF
DNA: TGTGCCAGCAGCGTAAGAGGGGGCACTGAAGCTTTCTTT
V: TRBV9
size: NA
length: 13
D: NA
J: TRBJ1-1

CDR3: CASTPSLRQDNNEQFF
DNA: TGTGCCAGCACCCCATCGCTTAGACAGGACAACAATGAGCAGTTCTTC
V: TRBV5-4
size: NA
length: 16
D: NA
J: TRBJ2-1

CDR3: CASSTLAGRYEQYF
DNA: TGTGCCAGTAGTACTCTAGCGGGGAGGTACGAGCAGTACTTC
V: TRBV19
size: NA
length: 14
D: TRBD2
J: TRBJ2-7

CDR3: CASSFGQGTYEQYF
DNA: TGCGCCAGCAGCTTTGGACAGGGCACCTACGAGCAGTACTTC
V: TRBV5-1
size: few
length: 14
D: TRBD1
J: TRBJ2-7

CDR3: CASSRDRYNSPLHF
DNA: TGTGCCAGCAGCAGGGACCGCTATAATTCACCCCTCCACTTT
V: TRBV7-9
size: NA
length: 14
D: NA
J: TRBJ1-6

CDR3: CASQKGTDTQYF
DNA: TGTGCCAGCCAGAAAGGCACAGATACGCAGTATTTT
V: TRBV11-2
size: many
length: 12
D: NA
J: TRBJ2-3

CDR3: CASSEGLENIQYF
DNA: TGTGCCAGCAGTGAAGGGCTCGAAAACATTCAGTACTTC
V: TRBV6-1
size: NA
length: 13
D: NA
J: TRBJ2-4

CDR3: CASSVEGISDTQYF
DNA: TGTGCCAGCAGCGTAGAAGGGATCTCAGATACGCAGTATTTT
V: TRBV9
size: few
length: 14
D: NA
J: TRBJ2-3

CDR3: CASKGMVRYQTYEQYF
DNA: TGTGCCAGCAAAGGAATGGTTAGATACCAGACCTACGAGCAGTACTTC
V: TRBV21-1
size: NA
length: 16
D: NA
J: TRBJ2-7

CDR3: CASSKSRASTDTQYF
DNA: TGTGCCAGCAGCAAATCGAGAGCTAGCACAGATACGCAGTATTTT
V: TRBV21-1
size: many
length: 15
D: NA
J: TRBJ2-3

CDR3: CASSLFNRGSANTIYF
DNA: TGTGCCAGCAGCTTATTCAACAGGGGATCGGCAAACACCATATATTTT
V: TRBV7-2
size: few
length: 16
D: TRBD1
J: TRBJ1-3

CDR3: CASSQDGQTRDVLTF
DNA: TGTGCCAGCAGCCAAGATGGGCAGACCCGCGACGTCCTGACTTTC
V: TRBV7-2
size: many
length: 15
D: NA
J: TRBJ2-6

CDR3: CASSKSGAETQYF
DNA: TGTGCCAGCAGCAAAAGTGGGGCAGAGACGCAGTATTTT
V: TRBV7-9
size: few
length: 13
D: NA
J: TRBJ2-3

CDR3: CASSLNMGAQGANVLTF
DNA: TGTGCCAGCAGCTTAAATATGGGGGCGCAAGGGGCCAACGTCCTGACTTTC
V: TRBV7-9
size: NA
length: 17
D: NA
J: TRBJ2-6

CDR3: CSATQGDAGNTIYF
DNA: TGCAGCGCGACCCAGGGGGATGCTGGAAACACCATATATTTT
V: TRBV29-1
size: few
length: 14
D: TRBD1
J: TRBJ1-3

CDR3: CASSQRTKGEQFF
DNA: TGTGCCAGCAGCCAAAGGACGAAAGGGGAGCAGTTCTTC
V: TRBV6-6
size: NA
length: 13
D: NA
J: TRBJ2-1

CDR3: CASSQTGTSGNPNEQFF
DNA: TGTGCCAGCAGCCAGACCGGGACTAGCGGTAATCCTAATGAGCAGTTCTTC
V: TRBV4-2
size: NA
length: 17
D: TRBD2
J: TRBJ2-1

CDR3: CASSEILAAIYGYTF
DNA: TGTGCCAGCAGTGAAATTCTAGCGGCCATTTATGGCTACACCTTC
V: TRBV2
size: NA
length: 15
D: NA
J: TRBJ1-2